A single sample gave rise to the 18 T cell receptor beta chains below, sequenced in a study of Tregs in tolerant kidney transplant recipients. Measured with immunoSEQ multiplex PCR; TCRdb has only the in-frame clones, and not every one. The table has about 240,000 clones, 84% seen once. Sequenced input: CD4+ T cells from blood. These receptors all come from a human donor in good health.

The rearrangement uses TRBV11-2 and TRBJ2-7, with 9 nucleotides matching TRBD2. Germline loops: CDR1 SGHAT, CDR2 FQNNGV. CDR3 length: 18 residues. Germline trimming cut 2 bases from V and 5 bases from J; bases unmatched to any gene: 16. The DNA for the CDR3 is TGTGCCAGCAGCTTACCCCCGGGGGCGGGAGGGTCAAGCCACGAGCAGTACTTC. Its protein product is CASSLPPGAGGSSHEQYF.

This clone was observed a single time. This chain links TRBV6-1 with TRBJ1-5, with a weak D call TRBD1 (5 bases). V lost 8 bases and J 7 bases, leaving 18 bases between the germline ends. Germline V gene sequence: CDR1 MNHNS, CDR2 SASEGT. The CDR3 spans 14 residues. The CDR3 loop is CASLDFSGGQPQHF. The CDR3, as DNA: TGTGCCAGCCTAGACTTCTCGGGGGGGCAGCCCCAGCATTTT.

The genes are TRBV7-9 and TRBJ2-7, with D unresolved. This CDR3 is built from 11 residues. CDR1 and CDR2 (germline): SEHNR, FQNEAQ (reference sequence). Deletions cut 2 bases from V and 6 bases from J, with 5 bases between. The CDR3 sequence is CASSLFSEQYF. As DNA, the CDR3 is TGTGCCAGCAGCTTATTTTCCGAGCAGTACTTC.

This chain links TRBV30 with TRBJ2-7; D might be TRBD1 (6 bases). Germline V gene data show CDR1 as GTSNPN and CDR2 as SVGIG (reference sequence). The CDR3 runs to 14 residues. Trimming took off 2 bases at V and 0 bases at J, with 11 bases between the two ends. Written as DNA, the CDR3 is TGTGCCTGGAGTAGGGGGACCGACTCCTACGAGCAGTACTTC. Translating it yields CAWSRGTDSYEQYF. Supplemented by reference TRBV30 and TRBJ2-7, the full variable domain reads SQTIHQWPATLVQPVGSPLSLECTVEGTSNPNLYWYRQAAGRGLQLLFYSVGIGQISSEVPQNLSASRPQDRQFILSSKKLLLSDSGFYLCAWSRGTDSYEQYFGPGTRLTVT.

The J gene is TRBJ2-3, the V gene TRBV6-6; TRBD2 aligns across 8 bases. CDR1 and CDR2 (germline): MNHNY, SVGAGI (reference sequence). V shed 6 bases and J 4 bases; nucleotides not matched to a gene: 9. The length of the CDR3 is 15 residues. The CDR3 nucleotides read TGTGCCAGCAGATTTAGCGGGATAAGGGCAGATACGCAGTATTTT. Protein product: CASRFSGIRADTQYF.

V gene TRBV5-4 combines with J gene TRBJ2-1; weak D call: TRBD2 (6 bases). Trimming took 5 bases from V and 0 from J, leaving 6 bases between them. Germline CDR1 is SGHNT and CDR2 is YYREEE (reference sequence). This CDR3 region has 13 residues. The CDR3 loop reads CASREGSYNEQFF. CDR3 in DNA: TGTGCCAGCAGGGAGGGCTCCTACAATGAGCAGTTCTTC.

The chain combines TRBV4-1 with TRBJ1-5; a weak D match, TRBD1 (5 bases). The CDR3 runs 15 residues. Germline V gene sequence: CDR1 MGHRA, CDR2 YSYEKL. V lost 4 bases and J lost 0, with 10 bases in between. The CDR3 spells CASSLFGGSNQPQHF. The CDR3 DNA follows: TGCGCCAGCAGCCTTTTTGGGGGTAGCAATCAGCCCCAGCATTTT.

Here the CDR3 DNA reads TGTGCCAGTAGTCCGACACTAGCGGGAGAGGCGGATACGCAGTATTTT. Protein product: CASSPTLAGEADTQYF. The chain joins TRBV19 to TRBJ2-3; 11 bases align to TRBD2. CDR3 length: 16 residues. Germline-derived CDR1 and CDR2 are LNHDA and SQIVND (reference sequence). J gave up 6 bases and V 5 bases, and 10 bases lay outside the gene matches.

This clone was counted between two and nine times. The chain recombines TRBV6-1 with TRBJ1-2; the D gene is possibly TRBD1 (6 bases). V gave up 7 bases and J gave up 8 bases, with 17 bases separating them. This CDR3 is built from 13 residues. Germline-derived CDR1 and CDR2 are MNHNS and SASEGT. CDR3 nucleotides: TGTGCCAGCACCTACAGGGTCGAAAAAGGCTACACCTTC. This gives the protein CASTYRVEKGYTF.

The rearrangement links TRBV6-5 to TRBJ1-1; D is undetermined. The V and J ends lost 5 bases and 0 bases respectively, with 7 bases between them. Germline V gene sequence: CDR1 MNHEY, CDR2 SVGAGI. CDR3 size: 13 residues. CDR3: CASSEMVNTEAFF. The DNA for the CDR3 is TGTGCCAGCAGTGAAATGGTGAACACTGAAGCTTTCTTT.

This clone was detected a few times. The chain uses TRBV5-6 and TRBJ2-7, with unresolved D. V dropped 3 bases and J dropped 4 bases, with 11 bases sitting between them. This CDR3 is 13 amino acids long. Germline V gene lookup returns CDR1 SGHDT and CDR2 YYEEEE. The DNA for the CDR3 is TGTGCCAGCAGCTCCTCCCGTGGTTACGAGCAGTACTTC. It is translated as CASSSSRGYEQYF.

In this sample, this clone turned up once. This sequence joins TRBV4-1 and TRBJ1-5; no clear D gene. The CDR3 runs to 16 residues. Trimming left V 2 bases short and J 2 bases short, with 13 bases between. Germline CDR1 and CDR2: MGHRA and YSYEKL. CDR3: CASSQRGELGNQPQHF. In nucleotides, the CDR3 is TGCGCCAGCAGCCAAAGAGGAGAGCTGGGCAATCAGCCCCAGCATTTT.

This chain joins TRBV19 and TRBJ2-7; 7 bases are a match to TRBD1. The CDR3 totals 14 residues. Germline trimming cut 5 bases from V and 0 bases from J; bases unmatched to any gene: 4. Germline values: CDR1 LNHDA, CDR2 SQIVND (reference sequence). The CDR3 nucleotides are TGTGCCAGTAGTGGAGCAGGGGGCTCCTACGAGCAGTACTTC. It translates to CASSGAGGSYEQYF.

The V and J genes are TRBV19 and TRBJ1-2; TRBD1 agrees at 8 bases. Germline CDR1 reads LNHDA; CDR2 reads SQIVND (reference sequence). The CDR3 loop spans 14 amino acids. With 6 bases clipped from V and 6 bases from J, the junction kept 9 bases outside the gene matches. Here the CDR3 DNA reads TGTGCCAGTAGACAGCCCGGACAGGGCGATGGCTACACCTTC. This translates into CASRQPGQGDGYTF.

The chain couples TRBV6-1 to TRBJ2-3; 11 nucleotides match TRBD1. In germline, CDR1 is MNHNS, CDR2 SASEGT. The CDR3 length is 15 residues. The V gene end was trimmed by 1 base and the J gene end by 6 bases; junction bases not matched to a gene: 3. In DNA form, the CDR3 reads TGTGCCAGCAGTGAAGGGACAGGGGGCAAGGATACGCAGTATTTT. Protein: CASSEGTGGKDTQYF.

This chain connects TRBV18 to TRBJ1-5, with D perhaps TRBD1 (6 bases). Germline CDR1 KGHSH, CDR2 LQKENI. Trimming took off 4 bases at V and 4 bases at J, with 14 bases between the two ends. There are 15 residues in the CDR3. The CDR3 loop is CASSLRQAENQPQHF. CDR3 coding DNA: TGTGCCAGCTCACTAAGACAGGCAGAAAATCAGCCCCAGCATTTT.

This sequence joins TRBV19 and TRBJ1-1; TRBD1 might be the D (6 bases). CDR3 size: 13 residues. V was pared by 1 base and J by 4 bases, with 7 bases between. The germline gives CDR1 LNHDA, CDR2 SQIVND (reference sequence). The CDR3 DNA is TGTGCCAGTAGTATAGTAGGGGGCACTGAAGCTTTCTTT. Its translation: CASSIVGGTEAFF. The whole variable domain, remainder taken from reference TRBV19 and TRBJ1-1, is DGGITQSPKYLFRKEGQNVTLSCEQNLNHDAMYWYRQDPGQGLRLIYYSQIVNDFQKGDIAEGYSVSREKKESFPLTVTSAQKNPTAFYLCASSIVGGTEAFFGQGTRLTVV.

The chain joins TRBV10-3 to TRBJ1-1; weak D call: TRBD1 (5 bases). Trimming stripped 1 base from V and 1 base from J, with 10 bases between. Germline V gene lookup returns CDR1 ENHRY and CDR2 SYGVKD. This CDR3 contains 15 residues. The CDR3 DNA reads TGTGCCATCAGTGAGTATCTGGGGACGAACACTGAAGCTTTCTTT. Its protein is CAISEYLGTNTEAFF.